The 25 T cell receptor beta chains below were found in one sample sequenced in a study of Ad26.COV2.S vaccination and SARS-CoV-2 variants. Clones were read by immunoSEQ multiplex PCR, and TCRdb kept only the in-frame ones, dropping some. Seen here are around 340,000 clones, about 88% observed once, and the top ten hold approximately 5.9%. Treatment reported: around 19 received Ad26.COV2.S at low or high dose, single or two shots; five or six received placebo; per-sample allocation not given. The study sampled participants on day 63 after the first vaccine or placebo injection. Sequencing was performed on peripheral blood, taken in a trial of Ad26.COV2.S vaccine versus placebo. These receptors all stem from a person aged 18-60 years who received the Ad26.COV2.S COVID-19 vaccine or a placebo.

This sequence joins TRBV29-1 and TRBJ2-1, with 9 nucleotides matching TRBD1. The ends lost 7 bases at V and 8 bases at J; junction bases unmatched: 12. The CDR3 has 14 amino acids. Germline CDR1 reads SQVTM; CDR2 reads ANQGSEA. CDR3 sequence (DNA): TGCAGCGCCGCCGGGACAGGGTCATGGGATGAGCAGTTCTTC. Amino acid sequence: CSAAGTGSWDEQFF.

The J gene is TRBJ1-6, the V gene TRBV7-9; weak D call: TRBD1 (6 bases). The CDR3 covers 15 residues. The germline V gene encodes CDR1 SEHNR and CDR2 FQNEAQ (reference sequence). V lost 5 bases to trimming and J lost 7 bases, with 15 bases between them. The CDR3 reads CASSPPRGQNSPLHF. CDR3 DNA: TGTGCCAGCAGCCCACCGAGGGGACAAAATTCACCCCTCCACTTT.

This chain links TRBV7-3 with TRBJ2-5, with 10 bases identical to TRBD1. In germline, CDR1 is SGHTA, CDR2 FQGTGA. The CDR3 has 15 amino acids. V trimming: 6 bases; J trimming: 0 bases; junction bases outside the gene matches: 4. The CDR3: CASSQGQGYQETQYF. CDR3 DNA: TGTGCCAGCAGTCAGGGACAGGGGTACCAAGAGACCCAGTACTTC.

The CDR3 DNA reads as TGTGCTAGTGGTTCTTTGAGGACAGGAACCTACGAGCAGTACTTC. The encoded protein is CASGSLRTGTYEQYF. The chain joins TRBV12-5 to TRBJ2-7, with 7 bases identical to TRBD1. The CDR3 spans 15 residues. The V gene end was trimmed by 4 bases and the J gene end by 2 bases; junction bases not matched to a gene: 8. Per germline, CDR1 LGHNT and CDR2 FRNRAP.

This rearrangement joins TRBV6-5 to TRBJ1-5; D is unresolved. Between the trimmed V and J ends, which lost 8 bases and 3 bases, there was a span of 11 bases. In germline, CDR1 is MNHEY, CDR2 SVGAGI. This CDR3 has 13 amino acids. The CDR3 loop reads CASSIEYNQPQHF. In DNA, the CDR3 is TGTGCCAGCTCCATCGAATACAATCAGCCCCAGCATTTT.

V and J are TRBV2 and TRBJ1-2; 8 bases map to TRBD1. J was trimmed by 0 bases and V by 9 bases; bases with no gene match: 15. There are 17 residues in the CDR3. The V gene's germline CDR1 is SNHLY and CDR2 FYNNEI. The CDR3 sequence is CARGARTGRRANYGYTF. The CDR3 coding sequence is TGTGCCAGGGGGGCGCGGACAGGGCGTCGGGCTAACTATGGCTACACCTTC.

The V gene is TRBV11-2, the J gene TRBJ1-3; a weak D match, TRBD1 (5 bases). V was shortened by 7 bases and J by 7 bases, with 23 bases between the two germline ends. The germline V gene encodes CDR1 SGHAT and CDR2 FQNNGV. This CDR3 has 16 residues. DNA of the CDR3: TGTGCCAGCAACTACATCCAGGGACCGACCCCGAACACCATATATTTT. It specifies CASNYIQGPTPNTIYF. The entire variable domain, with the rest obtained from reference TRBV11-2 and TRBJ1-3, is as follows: EAGVAQSPRYKIIEKRQSVAFWCNPISGHATLYWYQQILGQGPKLLIQFQNNGVVDDSQLPKDRFSAERLKGVDSTLKIQPAKLEDSAVYLCASNYIQGPTPNTIYFGEGSWLTVV.

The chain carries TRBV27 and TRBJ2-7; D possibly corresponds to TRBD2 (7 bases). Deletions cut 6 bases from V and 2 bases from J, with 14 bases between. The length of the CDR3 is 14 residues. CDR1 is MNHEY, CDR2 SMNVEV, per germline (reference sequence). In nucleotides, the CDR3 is TGTGCCAGCAGCCCGGGGGGCAAGACCTACGAGCAGTACTTC. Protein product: CASSPGGKTYEQYF.

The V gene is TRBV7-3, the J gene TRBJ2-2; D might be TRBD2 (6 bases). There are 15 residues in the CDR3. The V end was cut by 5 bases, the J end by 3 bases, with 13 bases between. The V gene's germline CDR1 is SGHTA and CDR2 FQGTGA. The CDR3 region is CASSLSGTYTGELFF. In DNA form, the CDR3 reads TGTGCCAGCAGCCTTTCCGGGACTTACACCGGGGAGCTGTTTTTT. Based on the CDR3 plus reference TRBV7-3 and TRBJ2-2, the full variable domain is GAGVSQTPSNKVTEKGKYVELRCDPISGHTALYWYRQSLGQGPEFLIYFQGTGAADDSGLPNDRFFAVRPEGSVSTLKIQRTERGDSAVYLCASSLSGTYTGELFFGEGSRLTVL.

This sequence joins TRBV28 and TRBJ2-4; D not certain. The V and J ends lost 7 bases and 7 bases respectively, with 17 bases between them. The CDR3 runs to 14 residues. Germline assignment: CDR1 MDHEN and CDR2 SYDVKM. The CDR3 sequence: CASTTDPTYNIQYF. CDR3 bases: TGTGCCAGCACCACCGATCCGACGTATAACATTCAGTACTTC.

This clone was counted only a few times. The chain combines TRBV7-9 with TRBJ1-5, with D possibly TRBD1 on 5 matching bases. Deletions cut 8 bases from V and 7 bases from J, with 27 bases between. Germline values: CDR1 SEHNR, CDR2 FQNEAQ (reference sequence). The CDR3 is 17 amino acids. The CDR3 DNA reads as TGTGCCAGCTGCCTATATCAGGGTGCGACAGTGATCCAGCCCCAGCATTTT. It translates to CASCLYQGATVIQPQHF.

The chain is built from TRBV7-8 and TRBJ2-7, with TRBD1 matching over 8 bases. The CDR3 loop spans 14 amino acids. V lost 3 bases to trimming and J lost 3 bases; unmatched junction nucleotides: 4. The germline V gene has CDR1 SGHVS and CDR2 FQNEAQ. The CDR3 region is CASSFQGAGYEQYF. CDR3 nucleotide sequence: TGTGCCAGCAGCTTCCAGGGGGCCGGCTACGAGCAGTACTTC.

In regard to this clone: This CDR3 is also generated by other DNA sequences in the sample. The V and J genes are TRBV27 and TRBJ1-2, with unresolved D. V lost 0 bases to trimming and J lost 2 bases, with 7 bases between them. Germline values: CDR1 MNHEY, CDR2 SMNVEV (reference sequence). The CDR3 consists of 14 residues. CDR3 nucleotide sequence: TGTGCCAGCAGTTTATCGCCCAGGAACTATGGCTACACCTTC. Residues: CASSLSPRNYGYTF.

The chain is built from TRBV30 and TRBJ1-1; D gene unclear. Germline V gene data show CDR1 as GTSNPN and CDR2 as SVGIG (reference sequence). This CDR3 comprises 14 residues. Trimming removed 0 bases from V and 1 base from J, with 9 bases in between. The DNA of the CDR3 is TGTGCCTGGAGTGTAGGGATACAGAACACTGAAGCTTTCTTT. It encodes CAWSVGIQNTEAFF.

The CDR3 nucleotides read TGTGCCAGCTGGACTAGCGGGGGTACAGATACGCAGTATTTT. Translating it yields CASWTSGGTDTQYF. The chain couples TRBV7-8 to TRBJ2-3; 13 nucleotides line up with TRBD2. Germline V gene sequence: CDR1 SGHVS, CDR2 FQNEAQ. This CDR3 is built from 14 residues. With V trimmed by 8 bases and J by 3 bases, 2 bases remained unmatched.

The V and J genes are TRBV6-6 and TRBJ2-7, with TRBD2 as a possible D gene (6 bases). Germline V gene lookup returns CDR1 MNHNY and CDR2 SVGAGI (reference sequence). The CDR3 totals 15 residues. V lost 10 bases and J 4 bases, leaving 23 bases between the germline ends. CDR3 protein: CATLGTPISLYEQYF. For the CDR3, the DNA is TGTGCCACCCTCGGGACTCCGATTTCCCTTTACGAGCAGTACTTC.

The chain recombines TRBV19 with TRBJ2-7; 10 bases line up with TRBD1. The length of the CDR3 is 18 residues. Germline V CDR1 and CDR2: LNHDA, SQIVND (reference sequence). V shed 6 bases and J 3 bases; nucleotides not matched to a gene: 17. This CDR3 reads CASSPRDRGLRANYEQYF. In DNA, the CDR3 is TGTGCCAGTAGCCCCCGGGACAGGGGACTACGCGCAAACTACGAGCAGTACTTC.

Written as DNA, the CDR3 is TGTGCCACCAGTCAGTCGGGGGGAACTGAAGCTTTCTTT. The encoded protein is CATSQSGGTEAFF. This rearrangement joins TRBV24-1 to TRBJ1-1, with D perhaps matching TRBD1 (5 bases). The CDR3 runs 13 residues. Germline CDR1 reads KGHDR; CDR2 reads SFDVKD. The V and J ends lost 6 bases and 5 bases respectively, with 12 bases between them.

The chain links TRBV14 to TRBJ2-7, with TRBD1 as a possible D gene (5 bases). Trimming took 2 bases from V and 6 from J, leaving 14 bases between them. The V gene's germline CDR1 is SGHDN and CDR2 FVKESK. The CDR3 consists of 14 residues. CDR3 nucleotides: TGTGCCAGCAGCCAACTACAGGCCTCCGGCGAGCAGTACTTC. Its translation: CASSQLQASGEQYF. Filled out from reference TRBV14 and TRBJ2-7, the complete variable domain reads EAGVTQFPSHSVIEKGQTVTLRCDPISGHDNLYWYRRVMGKEIKFLLHFVKESKQDESGMPNNRFLAERTGGTYSTLKVQPAELEDSGVYFCASSQLQASGEQYFGPGTRLTVT.

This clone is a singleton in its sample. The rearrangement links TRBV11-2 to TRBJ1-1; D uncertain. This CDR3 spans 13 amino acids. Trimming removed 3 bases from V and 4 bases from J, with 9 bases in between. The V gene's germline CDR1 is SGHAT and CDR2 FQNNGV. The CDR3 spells CASSLNWGTEAFF. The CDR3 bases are TGTGCCAGCAGCTTGAACTGGGGCACTGAAGCTTTCTTT.

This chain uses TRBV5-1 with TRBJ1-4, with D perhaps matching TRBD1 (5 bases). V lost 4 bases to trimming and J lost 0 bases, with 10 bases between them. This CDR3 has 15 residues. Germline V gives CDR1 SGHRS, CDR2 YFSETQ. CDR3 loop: CASSPRDATNEKLFF. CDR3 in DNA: TGCGCCAGCAGCCCCAGGGACGCAACTAATGAAAAACTGTTTTTT.

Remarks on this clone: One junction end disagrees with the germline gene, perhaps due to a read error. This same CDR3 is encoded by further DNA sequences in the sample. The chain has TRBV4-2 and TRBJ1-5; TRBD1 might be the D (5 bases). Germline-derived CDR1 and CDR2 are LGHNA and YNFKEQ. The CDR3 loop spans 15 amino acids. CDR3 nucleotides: TGTGCTAGCAGCGTCGAACAGGTTAGCAATCAGCCCCAGCATTTT. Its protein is CASSVEQVSNQPQHF.

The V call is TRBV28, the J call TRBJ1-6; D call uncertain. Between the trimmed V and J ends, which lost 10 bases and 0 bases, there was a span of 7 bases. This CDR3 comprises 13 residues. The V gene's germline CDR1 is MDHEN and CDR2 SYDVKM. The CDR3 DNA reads TGTGCCACTAAAAGCTCCTATAATTCACCCCTCCACTTT. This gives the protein CATKSSYNSPLHF.

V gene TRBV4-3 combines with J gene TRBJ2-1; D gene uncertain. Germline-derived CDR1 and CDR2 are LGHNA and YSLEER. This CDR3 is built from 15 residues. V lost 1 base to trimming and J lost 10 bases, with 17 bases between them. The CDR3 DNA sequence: TGCGCCAGCAGCCAAGTTGGGGTAGGCGTAGGCGAGCAGTTCTTC. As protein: CASSQVGVGVGEQFF.

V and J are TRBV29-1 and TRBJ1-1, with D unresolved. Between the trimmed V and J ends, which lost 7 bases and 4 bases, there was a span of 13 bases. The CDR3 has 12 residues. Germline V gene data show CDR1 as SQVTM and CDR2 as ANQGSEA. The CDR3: CSGDPGSTEAFF. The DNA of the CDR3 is TGCAGCGGAGACCCGGGGAGCACTGAAGCTTTCTTT.